This T cell receptor beta chain was identified during a study of memory CD4+ T cells and cytomegalovirus serostatus. The wider study: Of the healthy Belgian adults, several were CMV seropositive and 20 to 30 seronegative. Overall study results and limits: CD4+ memory repertoires contained about two fifths of the 164 reported CMV TCRbeta sequences.

Comment on this clone: The antigen remains undetermined.

Authors' processing steps: After removing out-of-frame reads, 2 million to 2.5 million distinct TCRbeta sequences remained. The table came from immunoSEQ multiplex PCR; TCRdb's copy has only in-frame clones and leaves some out. Clone size and the V and J calls come from that table; the DNA yielded D and trimming. The table includes around 63,000 clones, roughly 80% detected once. Germline CDR1 is LGHNA and CDR2 is YNFKEQ. V gave up 3 bases and J gave up 5 bases, with 14 bases separating them. This CDR3 is 14 amino acids long. The sort gate was single viable CD3+CD4+CD8-CD45RO+ cells for memory CD4+ T cells. CMV serostatus came from serum IgG against pp150, pp28, p38, p52.

This chain connects TRBV4-2 to TRBJ2-7; D gene unclear. The sample taken for sequencing was memory CD4+ T cells from blood. This sequence was found in an adult in good health and CMV-seronegative. Some clones in this sample may be carry-over from other donors' samples. CDR3 region: CASSHTKQGHEQYF. DNA of the CDR3: TGTGCCAGCAGCCATACCAAACAAGGCCACGAGCAGTACTTC.